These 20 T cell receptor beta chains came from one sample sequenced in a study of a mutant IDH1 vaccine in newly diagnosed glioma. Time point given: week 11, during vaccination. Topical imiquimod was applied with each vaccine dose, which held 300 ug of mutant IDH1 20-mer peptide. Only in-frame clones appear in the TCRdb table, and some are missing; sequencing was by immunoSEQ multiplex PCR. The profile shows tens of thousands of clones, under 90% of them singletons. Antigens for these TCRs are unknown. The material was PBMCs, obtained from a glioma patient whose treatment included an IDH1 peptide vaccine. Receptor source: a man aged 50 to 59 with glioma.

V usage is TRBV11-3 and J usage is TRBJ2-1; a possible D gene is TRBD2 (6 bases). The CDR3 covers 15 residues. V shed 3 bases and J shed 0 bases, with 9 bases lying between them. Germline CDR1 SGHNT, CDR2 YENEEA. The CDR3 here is CASSFSSGSYNEQFF. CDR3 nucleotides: TGTGCCAGCAGCTTTAGTAGCGGCTCCTACAATGAGCAGTTCTTC. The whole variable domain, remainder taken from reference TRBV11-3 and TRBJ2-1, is EAGVVQSPRYKIIEKKQPVAFWCNPISGHNTLYWYLQNLGQGPELLIRYENEEAVDDSQLPKDRFSAERLKGVDSTLKIQPAELGDSAVYLCASSFSSGSYNEQFFGPGTRLTVL.

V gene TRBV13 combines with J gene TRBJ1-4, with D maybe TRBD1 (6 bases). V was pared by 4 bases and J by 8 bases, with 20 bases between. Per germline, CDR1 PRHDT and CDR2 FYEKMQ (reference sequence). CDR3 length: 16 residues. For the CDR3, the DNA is TGTGCCAGCAGCTACTCCGGGGGACAACAGGAGGAAAAACTGTTTTTT. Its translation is CASSYSGGQQEEKLFF.

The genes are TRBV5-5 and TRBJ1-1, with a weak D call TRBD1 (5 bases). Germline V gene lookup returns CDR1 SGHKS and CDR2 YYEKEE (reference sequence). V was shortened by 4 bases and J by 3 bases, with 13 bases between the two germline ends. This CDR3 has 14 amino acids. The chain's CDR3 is CASSPLPGDTEAFF. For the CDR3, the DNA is TGTGCCAGCAGCCCCCTCCCGGGGGACACTGAAGCTTTCTTT.

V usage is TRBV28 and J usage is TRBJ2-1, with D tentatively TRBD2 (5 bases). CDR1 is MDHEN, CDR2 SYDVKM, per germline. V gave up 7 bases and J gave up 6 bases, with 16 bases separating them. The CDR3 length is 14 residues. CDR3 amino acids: CASTEKRASNEQFF. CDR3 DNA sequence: TGTGCCAGCACTGAGAAGAGGGCTTCCAATGAGCAGTTCTTC.

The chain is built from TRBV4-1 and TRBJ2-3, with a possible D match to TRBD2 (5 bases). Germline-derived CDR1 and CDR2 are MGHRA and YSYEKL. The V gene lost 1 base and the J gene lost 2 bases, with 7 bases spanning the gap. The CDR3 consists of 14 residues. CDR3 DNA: TGCGCCAGCAGCCAAGCGGGAACCACAGATACGCAGTATTTT. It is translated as CASSQAGTTDTQYF.

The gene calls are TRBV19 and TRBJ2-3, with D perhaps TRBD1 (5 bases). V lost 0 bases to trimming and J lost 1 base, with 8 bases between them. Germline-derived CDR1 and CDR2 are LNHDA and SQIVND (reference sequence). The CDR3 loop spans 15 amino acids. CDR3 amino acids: CASSIERGRTDTQYF. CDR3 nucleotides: TGTGCCAGTAGTATAGAAAGGGGCCGCACAGATACGCAGTATTTT.

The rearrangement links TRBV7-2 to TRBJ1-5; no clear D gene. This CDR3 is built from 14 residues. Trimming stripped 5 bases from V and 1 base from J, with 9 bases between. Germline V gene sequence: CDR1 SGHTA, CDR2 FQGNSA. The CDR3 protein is CASSQSGSNQPQHF. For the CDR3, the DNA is TGTGCCAGCAGCCAATCCGGCAGCAATCAGCCCCAGCATTTT.

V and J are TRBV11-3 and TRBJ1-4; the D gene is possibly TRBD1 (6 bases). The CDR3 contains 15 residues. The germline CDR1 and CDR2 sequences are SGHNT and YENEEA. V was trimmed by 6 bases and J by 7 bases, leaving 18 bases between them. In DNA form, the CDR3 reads TGTGCCAGCAGTCAGGGTACAGGGATGGGTGAAAAACTGTTTTTT. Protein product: CASSQGTGMGEKLFF.

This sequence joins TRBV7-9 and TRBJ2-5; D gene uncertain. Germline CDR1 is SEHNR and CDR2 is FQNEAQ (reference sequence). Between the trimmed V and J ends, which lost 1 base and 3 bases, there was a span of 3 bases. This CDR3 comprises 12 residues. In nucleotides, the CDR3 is TGTGCCAGCAGCTTAGGTGAAGAGACCCAGTACTTC. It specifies CASSLGEETQYF. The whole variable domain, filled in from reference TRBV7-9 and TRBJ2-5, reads DTGVSQNPRHKITKRGQNVTFRCDPISEHNRLYWYRQTLGQGPEFLTYFQNEAQLEKSRLLSDRFSAERPKGSFSTLEIQRTEQGDSAMYLCASSLGEETQYFGPGTRLLVL.

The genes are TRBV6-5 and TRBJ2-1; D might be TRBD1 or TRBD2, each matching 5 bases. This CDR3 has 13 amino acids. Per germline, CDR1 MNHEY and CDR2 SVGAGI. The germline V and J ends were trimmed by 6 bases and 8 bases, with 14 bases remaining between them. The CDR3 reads CASRVARGDEQFF. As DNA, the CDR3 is TGTGCCAGCAGGGTCGCGAGGGGCGATGAGCAGTTCTTC.

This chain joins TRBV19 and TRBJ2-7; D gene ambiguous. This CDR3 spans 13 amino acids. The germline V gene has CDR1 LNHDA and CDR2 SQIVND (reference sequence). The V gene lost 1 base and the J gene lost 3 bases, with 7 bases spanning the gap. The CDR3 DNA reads TGTGCCAGTAGTATAGTTGCCAGCTACGAGCAGTACTTC. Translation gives CASSIVASYEQYF.

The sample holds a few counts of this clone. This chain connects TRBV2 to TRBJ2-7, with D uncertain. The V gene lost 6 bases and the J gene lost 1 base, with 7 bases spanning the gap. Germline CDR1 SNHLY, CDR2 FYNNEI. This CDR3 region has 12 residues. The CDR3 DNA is TGTGCCAGCAGGGCGTTTTCCTACGAGCAGTACTTC. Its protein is CASRAFSYEQYF. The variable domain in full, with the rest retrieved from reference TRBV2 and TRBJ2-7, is EPEVTQTPSHQVTQMGQEVILRCVPISNHLYFYWYRQILGQKVEFLVSFYNNEISEKSEIFDDQFSVERPDGSNFTLKIRSTKLEDSAMYFCASRAFSYEQYFGPGTRLTVT.

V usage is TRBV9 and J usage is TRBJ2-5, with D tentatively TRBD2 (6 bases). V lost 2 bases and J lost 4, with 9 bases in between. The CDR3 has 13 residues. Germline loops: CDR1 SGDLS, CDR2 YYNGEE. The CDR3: CASSVAGRETQYF. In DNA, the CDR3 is TGTGCCAGCAGCGTGGCGGGGCGAGAGACCCAGTACTTC. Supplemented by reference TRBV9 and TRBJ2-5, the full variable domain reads DSGVTQTPKHLITATGQRVTLRCSPRSGDLSVYWYQQSLDQGLQFLIQYYNGEERAKGNILERFSAQQFPDLHSELNLSSLELGDSALYFCASSVAGRETQYFGPGTRLLVL.

The CDR3 region has the DNA TGTGCCAGCAGCCTCGGACTGTATACGCAGTATTTT. Translating gives CASSLGLYTQYF. This chain uses TRBV14 with TRBJ2-3; possible D gene TRBD2, 5 bases. The CDR3 has 12 residues. Trimming shortened V by 4 bases and J by 7 bases, and 9 bases separated the two germline ends. CDR1 is SGHDN, CDR2 FVKESK, per germline. The full variable domain, completed using reference TRBV14 and TRBJ2-3, is EAGVTQFPSHSVIEKGQTVTLRCDPISGHDNLYWYRRVMGKEIKFLLHFVKESKQDESGMPNNRFLAERTGGTYSTLKVQPAELEDSGVYFCASSLGLYTQYFGPGTRLTVL.

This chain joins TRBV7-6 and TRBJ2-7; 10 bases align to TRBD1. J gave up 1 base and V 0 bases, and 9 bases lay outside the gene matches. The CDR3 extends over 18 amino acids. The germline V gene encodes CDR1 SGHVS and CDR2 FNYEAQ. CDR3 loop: CASSLAPHPDRGSYEQYF. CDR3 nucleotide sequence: TGTGCCAGCAGCTTAGCGCCCCACCCGGACAGGGGGTCCTACGAGCAGTACTTC.

CDR3 sequence (DNA): TGTGCCTGGAGTTATACAGGGGGGGATACGCAGTATTTT. Amino acids: CAWSYTGGDTQYF. The rearrangement uses TRBV30 and TRBJ2-3, with 8 bases that match TRBD1. Germline CDR1 GTSNPN, CDR2 SVGIG (reference sequence). The CDR3 extends over 13 amino acids. The ends lost 2 bases at V and 6 bases at J; junction bases unmatched: 4.

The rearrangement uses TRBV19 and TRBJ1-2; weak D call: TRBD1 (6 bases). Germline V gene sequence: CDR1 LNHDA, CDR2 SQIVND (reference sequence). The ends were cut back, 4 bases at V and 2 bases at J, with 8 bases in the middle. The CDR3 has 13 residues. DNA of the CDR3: TGTGCCAGTAGTAGAACAGGGAACTATGGCTACACCTTC. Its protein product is CASSRTGNYGYTF.

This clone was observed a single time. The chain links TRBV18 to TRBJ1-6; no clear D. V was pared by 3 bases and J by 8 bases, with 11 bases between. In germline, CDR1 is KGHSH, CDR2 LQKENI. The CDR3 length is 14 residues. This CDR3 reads CASSPSRGDSPLHF. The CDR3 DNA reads TGTGCCAGCTCACCCTCCCGGGGTGATTCACCCCTCCACTTT.

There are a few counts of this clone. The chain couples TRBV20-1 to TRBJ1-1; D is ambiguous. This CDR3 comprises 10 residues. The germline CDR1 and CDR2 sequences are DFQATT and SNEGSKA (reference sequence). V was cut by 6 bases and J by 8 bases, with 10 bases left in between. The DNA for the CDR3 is TGCAGTGCGACGAGGGAGGAAGCTTTCTTT. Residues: CSATREEAFF.

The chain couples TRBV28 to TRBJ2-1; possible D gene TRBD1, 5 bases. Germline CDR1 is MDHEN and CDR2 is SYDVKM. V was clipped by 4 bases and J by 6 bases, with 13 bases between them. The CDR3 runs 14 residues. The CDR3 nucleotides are TGTGCCAGCAGTTCGACAGTTATTGCCAATGAGCAGTTCTTC. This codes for CASSSTVIANEQFF.